This T cell receptor (beta chain) is from a study of cytomegalovirus exposure and HLA in healthy donors. Across the study: Findings of an earlier analysis included 90 million to 120 million unique TCR beta sequences from 170 million or so T cells.

The PCR ran on 60 Vbeta and 13 Jbeta primers. Clones were read by immunoSEQ multiplex PCR, and TCRdb kept only the in-frame ones, dropping some. The sample lists fewer than 65,000 clones, about 82% occurring once. With V trimmed by 3 bases and J by 3 bases, 4 bases remained unmatched. This CDR3 contains 15 residues. CDR1 is SGHRS and CDR2 is YFSETQ in the germline V gene. The sequenced material came from PBMCs. The receptor comes from a man aged 25 to 40 in good health and CMV-seronegative. V and J are TRBV5-1 and TRBJ2-1, with TRBD1 matching 9 bases. CDR3: CASSSNRGLYNEQFF. In DNA, the CDR3 is TGCGCCAGCAGCTCAAACAGGGGGCTCTACAATGAGCAGTTCTTC.